This T cell receptor beta chain appears in the sequencing data of a study of monozygotic twins with inflammatory bowel disease. General study findings and limits: Part of the variability in patient repertoires may have come from differing immunosuppressive treatments.

Comment on this clonotype: Its antigen is not known.

Unfractionated whole blood yielded total RNA, and T cells were not sorted. This CDR3 has 13 residues. In germline, CDR1 is SGDLS, CDR2 YYNGEE. In preparing each TCR library, approximately 3,500 ng of total RNA was used. TCRdb re-called the 5' RACE reads and shows each CDR3 protein once, DNA omitted. With 110,000 to 150,000 distinct CDR3 sequences in the sample, the ten largest clones hold around 1.2%. V usage is TRBV9 and J usage is TRBJ2-7; as DNA is missing, the TRBD1 call by TCRdb cannot be tested. Sequences were obtained from blood. The TCR comes from a human donor with ulcerative colitis or Crohn's disease, or a healthy co-twin of an affected twin (not recorded which). This CDR3 is CASSVGRVTEQYF. Combining the CDR3 with reference TRBV9 and TRBJ2-7 gives the whole variable domain DSGVTQTPKHLITATGQRVTLRCSPRSGDLSVYWYQQSLDQGLQFLIQYYNGEERAKGNILERFSAQQFPDLHSELNLSSLELGDSALYFCASSVGRVTEQYFGPGTRLTVT.